Following are 15 T cell receptor beta chains from one sample sequenced in a study of cytomegalovirus exposure and HLA in healthy donors. PCR was performed using 60 Vbeta and 13 Jbeta primers. Sequencing used immunoSEQ multiplex PCR; TCRdb keeps in-frame clones, though not all of them. The sample includes 150,000 to 200,000 clones, over 80% of them seen just once. The sample comprised PBMCs. These receptors came from a woman aged 18-35 years in good health and CMV-seronegative.

The V and J genes are TRBV19 and TRBJ1-6; D gene uncertain. Germline V gene data show CDR1 as LNHDA and CDR2 as SQIVND (reference sequence). This CDR3 has 12 amino acids. The V and J ends lost 4 bases and 10 bases respectively, with 8 bases between them. DNA of the CDR3: TGTGCCAGTAGTACCCTTCGGTCACCCCTCCACTTT. Amino acid sequence: CASSTLRSPLHF.

The chain combines TRBV19 with TRBJ2-5; TRBD2 matches 8 bases. The junction had 8 bases not matched to a gene; V was cut back by 3 bases and J by 5 bases. Germline assignment: CDR1 LNHDA and CDR2 SQIVND (reference sequence). The CDR3 is 15 amino acids. The CDR3 loop reads CASSIRGGVQETQYF. Written as DNA, the CDR3 is TGTGCCAGTAGTATTCGGGGGGGAGTGCAGGAGACCCAGTACTTC.

The chain uses TRBV5-4 and TRBJ2-1; 10 nucleotides align to TRBD1. The V gene end was trimmed by 1 base and the J gene end by 3 bases; junction bases not matched to a gene: 4. The germline V gene encodes CDR1 SGHNT and CDR2 YYREEE (reference sequence). The CDR3 loop spans 16 amino acids. For the CDR3, the DNA is TGTGCCAGCAGCTTGCCAGGGACAGGGGTCTACAATGAGCAGTTCTTC. Its protein product is CASSLPGTGVYNEQFF. The full variable domain, completed using reference TRBV5-4 and TRBJ2-1, is ETGVTQSPTHLIKTRGQQVTLRCSSQSGHNTVSWYQQALGQGPQFIFQYYREEENGRGNFPPRFSGLQFPNYSSELNVNALELDDSALYLCASSLPGTGVYNEQFFGPGTRLTVL.

The rearrangement uses TRBV7-8 and TRBJ2-1; 11 bases map to TRBD2. The V gene's germline CDR1 is SGHVS and CDR2 FQNEAQ. The CDR3 has 16 residues. Trimming removed 5 bases from V and 9 bases from J; junction bases left unmatched: 12. CDR3 in amino acids: CASSILAGGSPSEQFF. The CDR3 DNA sequence: TGTGCCAGCAGCATCTTAGCGGGGGGGTCCCCCTCTGAGCAGTTCTTC.

This clone was recorded only once. The chain recombines TRBV29-1 with TRBJ1-1; D unclear. The CDR3 runs to 15 residues. V dropped 1 base and J dropped 5 bases, with 17 bases sitting between them. In germline, CDR1 is SQVTM, CDR2 ANQGSEA. The CDR3 sequence is CSVEGPGGIGTEAFF. The CDR3 DNA sequence: TGCAGCGTTGAAGGACCTGGAGGCATTGGGACTGAAGCTTTCTTT.

The chain couples TRBV19 to TRBJ1-3; no reliable D call. CDR1 LNHDA and CDR2 SQIVND come from the germline V gene (reference sequence). The germline V and J ends were trimmed by 7 bases and 0 bases, with 10 bases remaining between them. The CDR3 spans 14 residues. As DNA, the CDR3 is TGTGCCAGTATTGGGTGGAGCTCTGGAAACACCATATATTTT. This encodes CASIGWSSGNTIYF.

This clone was seen more than once but under ten times. This chain joins TRBV6-6 and TRBJ1-1, with D possibly being TRBD1 (5 bases). Germline V gene sequence: CDR1 MNHNY, CDR2 SVGAGI (reference sequence). V lost 7 bases and J 5 bases, leaving 17 bases between the germline ends. This CDR3 has 14 amino acids. The CDR3 nucleotides read TGTGCCAGCATTATTACCTGGGGGAGGACTGAAGCTTTCTTT. This gives the protein CASIITWGRTEAFF.

The chain combines TRBV5-6 with TRBJ2-2, with 8 bases identical to TRBD1. V shed 2 bases, J shed 2 bases, and the junction held 5 bases outside the gene matches. Per the germline V gene, CDR1 is SGHDT and CDR2 is YYEEEE. The CDR3 totals 16 residues. The CDR3 bases are TGTGCCAGCAGCTTTTTCGACAGGGGAAACACCGGGGAGCTGTTTTTT. Its translation: CASSFFDRGNTGELFF.

This clone was seen only a few times. The chain carries TRBV6-5 and TRBJ2-6; D gene uncertain. CDR1 is MNHEY, CDR2 SVGAGI, per germline. The CDR3 sequence is 15 residues long. V lost 5 bases, J lost 1 base, and 9 bases lay in between. As DNA, the CDR3 is TGTGCCAGCAGTCTAGTACAATCTGGGGCCAACGTCCTGACTTTC. Translated, it gives CASSLVQSGANVLTF.

The chain couples TRBV7-9 to TRBJ2-3; TRBD1 might be the D (5 bases). The CDR3 is made up of 18 amino acids. Trimming removed 0 bases at V and 4 bases at J, with 20 bases between. Looked up from germline, CDR1 is SEHNR and CDR2 is FQNEAQ (reference sequence). CDR3 DNA: TGTGCCAGCAGCTTAGCGCAGGGCTTGGGCCGATTCGCAGATACGCAGTATTTT. It is translated as CASSLAQGLGRFADTQYF.

The rearrangement joins TRBV25-1 to TRBJ1-6; 7 bases agree with TRBD1. CDR3 length equals 13 residues. Germline V gene data show CDR1 as MGHDK and CDR2 as SYGVNS. Losses at the gene ends were 8 bases for V and 5 bases for J; bases not matched to a gene: 3. CDR3 residues: CASGDSHNSPLHF. The DNA for the CDR3 is TGTGCCAGCGGGGACAGCCATAATTCACCCCTCCACTTT.

This clone was recorded once. The V and J genes are TRBV12-5 and TRBJ1-5; maybe TRBD1 (5 bases). V was shortened by 2 bases and J by 5 bases, with 10 bases between the two germline ends. CDR1 is LGHNT, CDR2 FRNRAP, per germline. CDR3 length equals 14 residues. CDR3 amino acids: CASGLRGWDQPQHF. The CDR3 DNA sequence: TGTGCTAGTGGTTTGAGGGGTTGGGATCAGCCCCAGCATTTT.

This chain joins TRBV4-1 and TRBJ1-2, with 8 bases fitting TRBD1. Germline CDR1 is MGHRA and CDR2 is YSYEKL. The V gene end was trimmed by 2 bases and the J gene end by 0 bases; junction bases not matched to a gene: 5. This CDR3 has 16 residues. The CDR3 protein is CASSQPGQASNYGYTF. The CDR3 nucleotides are TGCGCCAGCAGCCAACCGGGACAGGCCTCTAACTATGGCTACACCTTC.

A few counts support this clone. This sequence joins TRBV11-3 and TRBJ2-7; 9 bases line up with TRBD2. The CDR3 is 16 amino acids. With 4 bases clipped from V and 1 base from J, the junction kept 8 bases outside the gene matches. The germline V gene has CDR1 SGHNT and CDR2 YENEEA. The CDR3: CASSSGSGGRSYEQYF. For the CDR3, the DNA is TGTGCCAGCAGCTCTGGGAGCGGGGGGAGGTCCTACGAGCAGTACTTC.

This chain links TRBV9 with TRBJ2-7, with 11 nucleotides matching TRBD1. With 4 bases clipped from V and 7 bases from J, the junction kept 10 bases outside the gene matches. Germline-derived CDR1 and CDR2 are SGDLS and YYNGEE. The CDR3 length is 15 residues. CDR3 region: CASSPRDRGRREQYF. The DNA of the CDR3 is TGTGCCAGCAGCCCCCGGGACAGGGGGAGGAGGGAGCAGTACTTC.